Below, 32 T cell receptor beta chains from the same sample are listed, as sequenced in a study of spatial heterogeneity in lung cancer. One entry per CDR3 protein, called by TCRdb with MiXCR from the 5' RACE reads. The table includes 100,000 or so distinct CDR3 sequences, about 4.6% detected once. Time point meaning: sample taken at primary tumor resection. Study observations and caveats: Counts of expanded intratumoral alpha and beta TCRs tracked tumor mutation counts.

The antigens these receptors bind are not known. The starting material was lung tumor tissue, obtained at surgery. The receptors stem from a male donor with early-stage non-small cell lung cancer.

This clonotype has ten or more counts. This chain joins TRBV15 and TRBJ2-3; D may be TRBD2 (7 bases). V was trimmed by 7 bases and J by 0 bases, leaving 14 bases between them. The CDR3 has 15 amino acids. From germline, CDR1 is LNHNV and CDR2 YYDKDF (reference sequence). The CDR3 nucleotides are TGTGCCACCACCGAGGGGGGGACTAGCACAGATACGCAGTATTTT. Protein: CATTEGGTSTDTQYF.

This clonotype was seen repeatedly, ten times or more. The chain recombines TRBV20-1 with TRBJ2-5, with a possible D match to TRBD2 (5 bases). This CDR3 is 16 amino acids long. V lost 0 bases and J lost 4, with 18 bases in between. Germline V gene sequence: CDR1 DFQATT, CDR2 SNEGSKA (reference sequence). Here the CDR3 reads CSARDPDLAPRETQYF. CDR3 in DNA: TGCAGTGCTAGAGATCCAGACCTAGCTCCACGAGAGACCCAGTACTTC.

In this sample, this clonotype turned up many times. This sequence joins TRBV4-1 and TRBJ2-1; 9 bases match TRBD1. The CDR3 extends over 17 amino acids. Germline lookup yields CDR1 MGHRA and CDR2 YSYEKL. The junction had 14 bases not matched to a gene; V was cut back by 5 bases and J by 6 bases. The CDR3, as DNA: TGCGCCAGCAGCTCCCTTGTTGGGACAGGGTCCCTCAATGAGCAGTTCTTC. It codes for CASSSLVGTGSLNEQFF.

This clonotype was seen repeatedly, ten times or more. The rearrangement joins TRBV12-3 or TRBV12-4 to TRBJ1-4; D unresolved. The V gene lost 4 bases and the J gene lost 0 bases, with 6 bases spanning the gap. This CDR3 is 14 amino acids long. CDR3 protein: CASSYGTTNEKLFF. In DNA form, the CDR3 reads TGTGCCAGCAGTTACGGGACAACTAATGAAAAACTGTTTTTT.

This clonotype was seen repeatedly, ten times or more. The rearrangement uses TRBV27 and TRBJ2-7; D is undetermined. V was trimmed by 2 bases and J by 7 bases, leaving 9 bases between them. CDR1 is MNHEY and CDR2 is SMNVEV in the germline V gene (reference sequence). The CDR3 sequence is 12 residues long. The CDR3 DNA is TGTGCCAGCAGTTTACTTGGTCAGGAGCAGTACTTC. Its translation is CASSLLGQEQYF.

This clonotype was seen many times. The chain joins TRBV19 to TRBJ1-2; 7 bases align to TRBD1. The CDR3 length is 14 residues. The V gene end was trimmed by 4 bases and the J gene end by 0 bases; junction bases not matched to a gene: 2. Germline loops: CDR1 LNHDA, CDR2 SQIVND (reference sequence). DNA for the CDR3: TGTGCCAGTAGTAAACAGGGGTCTAACTATGGCTACACCTTC. Amino acids: CASSKQGSNYGYTF.

This clonotype was detected many times. The genes are TRBV3-1 and TRBJ2-1, with 8 nucleotides matching TRBD1. In germline, CDR1 is LGHDT, CDR2 YNNKEL (reference sequence). There are 14 residues in the CDR3. The junction had 7 bases not matched to a gene; V was cut back by 4 bases and J by 8 bases. The CDR3 spells CASSRYRGIDEQFF. Written as DNA, the CDR3 is TGTGCCAGCAGCCGATACAGGGGGATCGATGAGCAGTTCTTC.

The chain carries TRBV15 and TRBJ1-1; no reliable D call. Germline CDR1 and CDR2: LNHNV and YYDKDF (reference sequence). The CDR3 has 13 residues. V lost 4 bases to trimming and J lost 4 bases, with 10 bases between them. Here the CDR3 DNA reads TGTGCCACCAGCATACGTATGGTCACTGAAGCTTTCTTT. Translating it yields CATSIRMVTEAFF. The full variable domain, completed using reference TRBV15 and TRBJ1-1, is DAMVIQNPRYQVTQFGKPVTLSCSQTLNHNVMYWYQQKSSQAPKLLFHYYDKDFNNEADTPDNFQSRRPNTSFCFLDIRSPGLGDTAMYLCATSIRMVTEAFFGQGTRLTVV.

V gene TRBV9 combines with J gene TRBJ2-3; no clear D. Trimming left V 7 bases short and J 6 bases short, with 18 bases between. This CDR3 spans 14 amino acids. The germline V gene has CDR1 SGDLS and CDR2 YYNGEE. The CDR3, as DNA: TGTGCCAGCGGGTCCCGTGCTCCCGGCGATACGCAGTATTTT. This sequence encodes CASGSRAPGDTQYF.

This clonotype was counted many times. CDR3 sequence reads: CASSSAGQGINIQYF. The CDR3 DNA reads TGTGCCAGCAGTTCAGCGGGACAGGGGATAAACATTCAGTACTTC. The V gene is TRBV28, the J gene TRBJ2-4; 10 nucleotides match TRBD1. Germline CDR1 reads MDHEN; CDR2 reads SYDVKM. V shed 4 bases, J shed 6 bases, and the junction held 6 bases outside the gene matches. The CDR3 has 15 amino acids. The complete variable domain, with remaining parts taken from reference TRBV28 and TRBJ2-4, reads DVKVTQSSRYLVKRTGEKVFLECVQDMDHENMFWYRQDPGLGLRLIYFSYDVKMKEKGDIPEGYSVSREKKERFSLILESASTNQTSMYLCASSSAGQGINIQYFGAGTRLSVL.

This clonotype turned up a few times. The genes are TRBV11-2 and TRBJ2-5, with D maybe TRBD1 (5 bases). The germline V gene encodes CDR1 SGHAT and CDR2 FQNNGV. V gave up 2 bases and J gave up 3 bases, with 7 bases separating them. This CDR3 spans 13 amino acids. For the CDR3, the DNA is TGTGCCAGCAGCTTAAGGGGAAAAGAGACCCAGTACTTC. This translates into CASSLRGKETQYF.

This clonotype was observed many times. V is TRBV20-1 and J is TRBJ2-1; 8 nucleotides match TRBD2. The CDR3 covers 15 residues. Germline V gives CDR1 DFQATT, CDR2 SNEGSKA (reference sequence). With 6 bases clipped from V and 9 bases from J, the junction kept 16 bases outside the gene matches. DNA of the CDR3: TGCAGTGCCCCCGCCGGGAGCGGGAGTTTAGGTGAGCAGTTCTTC. This translates into CSAPAGSGSLGEQFF.

This clonotype was counted at least ten times. The chain is built from TRBV7-2 and TRBJ2-3; TRBD2 matches at 10 bases. Germline CDR1 reads SGHTA; CDR2 reads FQGNSA. This CDR3 region has 16 residues. J gave up 1 base and V 5 bases, and 6 bases lay outside the gene matches. CDR3 region: CASSVAGTSGTDTQYF. For the CDR3, the DNA is TGTGCCAGCAGCGTGGCCGGGACTAGCGGCACAGATACGCAGTATTTT.

This clonotype was observed a handful of times. This rearrangement joins TRBV7-6 to TRBJ1-6, with 9 positions matching TRBD1. Germline values: CDR1 SGHVS, CDR2 FNYEAQ. CDR3 length: 16 amino acids. Trimming took 5 bases from V and 8 from J; bases not matched to a gene: 10. As DNA, the CDR3 is TGTGCCAGCAGCGCTAGGGGGACAGGGAGTTATTCACCCCTCCACTTT. Translated, it gives CASSARGTGSYSPLHF.

This clonotype has a count of ten or more. This chain joins TRBV3-1 and TRBJ2-1; D possibly corresponds to TRBD2 (6 bases). In germline, CDR1 is LGHDT, CDR2 YNNKEL (reference sequence). V lost 5 bases, J lost 7 bases, and 12 bases lay in between. This CDR3 is 13 amino acids long. This CDR3 reads CASSETRENEQFF. The CDR3 nucleotides read TGTGCCAGCAGCGAGACTAGGGAAAATGAGCAGTTCTTC.

This clonotype was counted ten times or more. The rearrangement links TRBV29-1 to TRBJ2-5, with D perhaps given as TRBD1 or TRBD2 (5 bases each). Trimming took off 7 bases at V and 5 bases at J, with 17 bases between the two ends. CDR1 is SQVTM and CDR2 is ANQGSEA in the germline V gene. The CDR3 sequence is 13 residues long. CDR3 bases: TGCAGCGGGACGGGGTTCCCAGGGGAGACCCAGTACTTC. It codes for CSGTGFPGETQYF.

The CDR3 sequence: CASSLVGTGSYEQYF. CDR3 coding DNA: TGTGCCAGCAGTCTCGTGGGGACAGGCTCCTACGAGCAGTACTTC. This chain links TRBV3-1 with TRBJ2-7, with 8 bases matching TRBD1. Germline V lookup: CDR1 LGHDT, CDR2 YNNKEL (reference sequence). There are 15 residues in the CDR3. Unmatched junction bases numbered 7, after V lost 6 bases and J lost 0 bases.

This clonotype was recorded many times. The chain combines TRBV28 with TRBJ1-5; TRBD1 might be the D (6 bases). The germline V gene encodes CDR1 MDHEN and CDR2 SYDVKM. V lost 3 bases to trimming and J lost 5 bases, with 14 bases between them. The CDR3 totals 15 residues. CDR3 amino acids: CASSFVQGGDQPQHF. For the CDR3, the DNA is TGTGCCAGCAGTTTCGTACAGGGAGGGGATCAGCCCCAGCATTTT.

This clonotype was recorded at least ten times. This chain uses TRBV5-4 with TRBJ2-5, with TRBD1 matching 9 bases. The CDR3 consists of 13 residues. V shed 9 bases and J 0 bases; nucleotides not matched to a gene: 3. Germline V gene lookup returns CDR1 SGHNT and CDR2 YYREEE (reference sequence). Here the CDR3 DNA reads TGTGCCACCGGGACAGGGAACCAAGAGACCCAGTACTTC. Protein sequence: CATGTGNQETQYF.

V gene TRBV6-5 combines with J gene TRBJ2-7; 10 bases align to TRBD2. The CDR3 consists of 16 residues. Trimming cost V 2 bases and J 3 bases; bases outside gene matches: 7. Germline V gene data show CDR1 as MNHEY and CDR2 as SVGAGI. CDR3 nucleotide sequence: TGTGCCAGCAGTTACAGCAAACTAGCGGGGATCTACGAGCAGTACTTC. The encoded protein is CASSYSKLAGIYEQYF.

This clonotype occurred many times. The V call is TRBV7-2, the J call TRBJ2-5; a possible D gene is TRBD2 (6 bases). CDR1 and CDR2 (germline): SGHTA, FQGNSA. The CDR3 contains 14 residues. Trimming removed 5 bases at V and 9 bases at J, with 19 bases between. CDR3 sequence (DNA): TGTGCCAGCAGCCTAACCGGGACTTCCCTGGCCCAGTACTTC. Residues: CASSLTGTSLAQYF.

The genes are TRBV5-1 and TRBJ2-6, with TRBD1 as a possible D gene (5 bases). The CDR3 length is 17 residues. Trimming stripped 1 base from V and 0 bases from J, with 11 bases between. Germline V gives CDR1 SGHRS, CDR2 YFSETQ. CDR3 coding DNA: TGCGCCAGCAGCTTGACGACAGCCCTCTCTGGGGCCAACGTCCTGACTTTC. Protein sequence: CASSLTTALSGANVLTF.

This clonotype was detected ten times or more. The chain employs TRBV28 and TRBJ2-6; perhaps D is TRBD1 or TRBD2 (5 bases each). V was pared by 5 bases and J by 0 bases, with 23 bases between. The germline V gene encodes CDR1 MDHEN and CDR2 SYDVKM. The CDR3 extends over 20 amino acids. The CDR3 protein is CASSPSALTGRVSGANVLTF. CDR3 bases: TGTGCCAGCAGTCCTTCCGCCCTAACGGGACGCGTCTCTGGGGCCAACGTCCTGACTTTC.

This clonotype was seen more than once but under ten times. The V gene is TRBV28, the J gene TRBJ1-2; D gene unclear. Germline V gene lookup returns CDR1 MDHEN and CDR2 SYDVKM. V was pared by 4 bases and J by 8 bases, with 20 bases between. The CDR3 runs 15 residues. The CDR3 here is CASSSPGVTMGGYTF. The CDR3 bases are TGTGCCAGCAGTTCCCCCGGGGTAACGATGGGAGGCTACACCTTC.

The table lists this clonotype with a few counts. The chain joins TRBV28 to TRBJ2-5; 10 bases fit TRBD1. This CDR3 region has 14 residues. CDR1 MDHEN and CDR2 SYDVKM come from the germline V gene. V was pared by 10 bases and J by 4 bases, with 9 bases of the junction left unmatched. CDR3 residues: CAINPDRGGETQYF. In DNA form, the CDR3 reads TGTGCCATTAACCCGGACAGGGGGGGAGAGACCCAGTACTTC.

The sample holds many counts of this clonotype. The chain recombines TRBV20-1 with TRBJ2-1, with 8 bases that match TRBD1. The CDR3 has 14 amino acids. The germline V gene has CDR1 DFQATT and CDR2 SNEGSKA (reference sequence). Trimming removed 3 bases from V and 7 bases from J; junction bases left unmatched: 8. The CDR3 DNA reads as TGCAGTGCTAGGGGACAGGCCATGGTTAATGAGCAGTTCTTC. Its protein is CSARGQAMVNEQFF.

This clonotype showed up many times. The chain recombines TRBV12-3 or TRBV12-4 with TRBJ2-7, with no clear D. This CDR3 is 13 amino acids long. Trimming pared 4 bases from V and 0 bases from J, leaving 7 bases between. CDR3 in amino acids: CASSSTISYEQYF. Here the CDR3 DNA reads TGTGCCAGCAGTTCGACCATCTCCTACGAGCAGTACTTC.

There are many counts of this clonotype. The chain has TRBV4-1 and TRBJ1-4; D remains unclear. The germline V gene has CDR1 MGHRA and CDR2 YSYEKL. The CDR3 totals 18 residues. The V end was cut by 0 bases, the J end by 0 bases, with 14 bases between. This CDR3 is CASSQDPPPSSTNEKLFF. In DNA, the CDR3 is TGCGCCAGCAGCCAAGACCCCCCCCCCAGCTCAACTAATGAAAAACTGTTTTTT.

This clonotype came up many times. The gene calls are TRBV5-1 and TRBJ2-3; D tentatively fits TRBD1 or TRBD2 (5 bases each). This CDR3 contains 18 residues. V was shortened by 4 bases and J by 2 bases, with 23 bases between the two germline ends. Germline CDR1 is SGHRS and CDR2 is YFSETQ. For the CDR3, the DNA is TGCGCCAGCAGCCTACCAAAACCGGGACGGAAGGACACAGATACGCAGTATTTT. Its protein is CASSLPKPGRKDTDTQYF.

This clonotype was seen ten or more times. The chain joins TRBV29-1 to TRBJ2-1; D gene unclear. Trimming took 0 bases from V and 4 from J, leaving 22 bases between them. CDR1 is SQVTM, CDR2 ANQGSEA, per germline. The CDR3 extends over 18 amino acids. CDR3 residues: CSVEDTSRLGPNYNEQFF. In DNA, the CDR3 is TGCAGCGTTGAAGATACCTCGCGATTGGGCCCCAATTACAATGAGCAGTTCTTC.

The table lists this clonotype with many counts. This chain uses TRBV6-5 with TRBJ2-2; 8 bases match TRBD1. The CDR3 is made up of 13 amino acids. V lost 7 bases, J lost 6 bases, and 4 bases stayed unmatched. In germline, CDR1 is MNHEY, CDR2 SVGAGI. The CDR3 DNA is TGTGCCAGCAAACAGGGGGGCGCCGGGGAGCTGTTTTTT. It encodes CASKQGGAGELFF.

This clonotype was seen many times. This chain joins TRBV3-1 and TRBJ1-6, with a possible D match to TRBD1 (5 bases). Germline V lookup: CDR1 LGHDT, CDR2 YNNKEL (reference sequence). This CDR3 contains 13 residues. Trimming removed 4 bases from V and 14 bases from J, with 15 bases in between. The CDR3 sequence: CASSPRGGPSLHF. In DNA form, the CDR3 reads TGTGCCAGCAGCCCACGGGGCGGCCCGTCCCTCCACTTT.